The rows below give T cell receptor beta chains drawn from one sample of a study of identical twins. MiXCR was run by TCRdb on the 5' RACE reads, yielding one entry per CDR3 protein. Of 200,000 to 250,000 distinct CDR3 sequences in the sample, roughly 7.5% are singletons; the top ten hold around 5%. The same sample was also used in a study of yellow fever vaccine responses in identical twins.

The material sequenced was CD8+ T cells sorted from blood. The source is a woman aged 18-29 years in good health. Both conserved end residues are trimmed from each CDR3. The order of the fields is D gene, V gene, clone size, J gene, CDR3 protein. The D gene is left open where the match is weak. Clone size is not always given. Where it is, it says once, few, many or a class for expanded clones.

D: TRBD1
V: TRBV6-1
size: -
J: TRBJ2-5
CDR3: ASSPYATGVETQY

D: TRBD2
V: TRBV20-1
size: many
J: TRBJ2-1
CDR3: SARDQSGSSYNEQF

D: -
V: TRBV29-1
size: many
J: TRBJ1-3
CDR3: SVEDPQRNTIY

D: -
V: TRBV29-1
size: -
J: TRBJ2-1
CDR3: SVEWSYNEQF

D: -
V: TRBV20-1
size: -
J: TRBJ1-1
CDR3: SARISPEAF

D: -
V: TRBV29-1
size: many
J: TRBJ2-4
CDR3: SAWGVDKNIQY

D: -
V: TRBV28
size: few
J: TRBJ1-2
CDR3: ASSFQGLYGYT

D: TRBD2
V: TRBV27
size: -
J: TRBJ2-3
CDR3: ASSLYPSGRGYTQY

D: TRBD2
V: TRBV10-3
size: -
J: TRBJ2-2
CDR3: AIRGLAYNTGELF

D: TRBD1
V: TRBV2
size: many
J: TRBJ2-7
CDR3: ASRGTVNEQY

D: -
V: TRBV11-2
size: few
J: TRBJ1-1
CDR3: ASSLEGRTEAF

D: -
V: TRBV27
size: few
J: TRBJ2-7
CDR3: ASSFQVGGYEQY

D: -
V: TRBV4-1
size: many
J: TRBJ1-2
CDR3: ASSRPGIDGYT

D: -
V: TRBV9
size: -
J: TRBJ2-3
CDR3: ASTLGGSFTDTQY